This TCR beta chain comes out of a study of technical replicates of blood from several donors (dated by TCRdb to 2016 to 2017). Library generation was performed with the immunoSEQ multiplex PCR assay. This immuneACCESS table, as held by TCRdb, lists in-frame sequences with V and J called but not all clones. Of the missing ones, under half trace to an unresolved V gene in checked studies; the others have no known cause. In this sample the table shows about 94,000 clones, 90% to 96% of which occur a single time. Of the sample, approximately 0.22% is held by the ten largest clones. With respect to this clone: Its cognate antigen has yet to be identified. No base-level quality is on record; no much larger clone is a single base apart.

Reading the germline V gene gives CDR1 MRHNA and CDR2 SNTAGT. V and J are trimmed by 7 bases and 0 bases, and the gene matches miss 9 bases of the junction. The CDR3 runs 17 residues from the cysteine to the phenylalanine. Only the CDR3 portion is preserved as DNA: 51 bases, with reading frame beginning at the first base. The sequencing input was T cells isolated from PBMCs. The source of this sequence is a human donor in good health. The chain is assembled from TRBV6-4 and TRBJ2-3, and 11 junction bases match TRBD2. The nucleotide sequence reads TGTGCCAGCAACCATGAGGGACTAGCGGCTAGCACAGATACGCAGTATTTT. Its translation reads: CASNHEGLAASTDTQYF.